This T cell receptor beta chain came from a study of radiotherapy plus CTLA-4 blockade in lung cancer. The CDR3 covers 16 residues. The germline V gene encodes CDR1 SEHNR and CDR2 FQNEAQ (reference sequence). The ends lost 6 bases at V and 4 bases at J; junction bases unmatched: 7. Libraries were prepared by immunoSEQ multiplex PCR; TCRdb keeps only in-frame clonotypes and omits some of them. The repertoire has 60,000 to 70,000 clones, roughly 78% of them found once; the top ten carry 8.5% to 10%. The clonotype comes from a human donor with non-small cell lung cancer who had a complete response to radiotherapy plus ipilimumab. The genes are TRBV7-9 and TRBJ2-2; 11 bases line up with TRBD1. This material consisted of peripheral blood, taken from a patient treated with radiotherapy plus ipilimumab. The CDR3 protein is CASSPRDRGVTGELFF. As DNA, the CDR3 is TGTGCCAGCAGTCCCCGGGACAGGGGGGTCACCGGGGAGCTGTTTTTT. Full variable domain (missing parts from reference TRBV7-9 and TRBJ2-2): DTGVSQNPRHKITKRGQNVTFRCDPISEHNRLYWYRQTLGQGPEFLTYFQNEAQLEKSRLLSDRFSAERPKGSFSTLEIQRTEQGDSAMYLCASSPRDRGVTGELFFGEGSRLTVL.